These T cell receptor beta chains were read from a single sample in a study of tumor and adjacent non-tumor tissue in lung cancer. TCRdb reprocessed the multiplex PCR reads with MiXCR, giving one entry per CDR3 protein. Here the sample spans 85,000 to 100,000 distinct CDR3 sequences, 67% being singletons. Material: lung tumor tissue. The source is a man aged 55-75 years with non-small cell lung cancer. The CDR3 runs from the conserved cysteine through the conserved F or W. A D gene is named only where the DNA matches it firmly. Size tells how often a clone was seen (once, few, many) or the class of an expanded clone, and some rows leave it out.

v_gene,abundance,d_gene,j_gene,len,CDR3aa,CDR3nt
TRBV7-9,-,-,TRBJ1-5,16,CASSLGGAGSNQPQHF,TGTGCCAGCAGCTTAGGCGGGGCAGGTAGCAATCAGCCCCAGCATTTT
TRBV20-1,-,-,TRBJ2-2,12,CNAIGRTGELFF,TGCAATGCTATCGGGCGAACCGGGGAGCTGTTTTTT
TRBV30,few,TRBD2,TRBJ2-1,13,CAWRGGGADEQFF,TGTGCCTGGAGAGGCGGGGGAGCCGATGAGCAATTCTTC
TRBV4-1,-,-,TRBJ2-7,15,CASSQNPTLIYEQYF,TGCGCTAGCAGCCAAAACCCCACCCTTATCTACGAGCAGTACTTC
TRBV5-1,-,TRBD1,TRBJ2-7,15,CASSWAGQGGYEQYF,TGCGCCAGCAGCTGGGCGGGACAGGGTGGATACGAGCAGTACTTC
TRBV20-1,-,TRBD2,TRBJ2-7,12,CGAARDYDEQYF,TGCGGTGCTGCCCGGGACTACGACGAACAGTACTTC
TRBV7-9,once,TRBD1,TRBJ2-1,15,CASSSGQGEGNGQFF,TGTGCCAGCAGCTCCGGACAGGGAGAGGGGAATGGGCAGTTCTTC
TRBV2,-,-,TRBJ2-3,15,CASSELALRTDTQYF,TGTGCCAGCAGTGAACTAGCGTTAAGGACAGATACGCAGTATTTT
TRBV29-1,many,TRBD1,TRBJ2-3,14,CSVAGQASTDTQYF,TGCAGCGTTGCCGGACAGGCTAGCACAGATACGCAGTATTTT
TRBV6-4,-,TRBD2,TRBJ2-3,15,CASSDTSGGTDTQYF,TGTGCCAGCAGTGACACTAGCGGGGGGACAGATACGCAGTATTTT
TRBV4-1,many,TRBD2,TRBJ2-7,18,CASSQEKMGAGGVGEQYF,TGCGCCAGCAGCCAAGAAAAAATGGGGGCGGGAGGGGTAGGAGAGCAGTACTTC
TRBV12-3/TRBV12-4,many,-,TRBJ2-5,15,CASSLRSGSRETQYF,TGTGCCAGCAGTTTAAGGTCCGGTAGCAGGGAGACCCAGTACTTC
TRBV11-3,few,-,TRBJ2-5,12,CASSHRQETQYF,TGTGCCAGCAGCCATCGCCAAGAGACCCAGTACTTC
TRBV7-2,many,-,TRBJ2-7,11,CASSLDYEQYF,TGTGCCAGCAGTTTAGACTACGAGCAGTACTTC
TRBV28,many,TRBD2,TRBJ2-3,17,CASRPNLGLAEGDTQYF,TGTGCCAGCAGGCCTAACCTCGGACTAGCGGAAGGGGATACGCAGTATTTT
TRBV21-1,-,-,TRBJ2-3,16,CARSGQSRGDEVTQYF,TGTGCCAGGAGCGGGCAGTCGAGGGGGGACGAAGTTACGCAGTATTTT
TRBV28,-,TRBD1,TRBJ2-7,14,CASRQTGGRNEQYF,TGTGCCAGCAGACAGACAGGGGGGCGGAACGAGCAGTACTTC
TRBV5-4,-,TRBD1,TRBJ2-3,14,CASSPGTRTGAQYF,TGTGCCAGCAGCCCAGGGACGAGGACAGGTGCGCAGTATTTT
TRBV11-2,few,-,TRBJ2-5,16,CASSLHGLTVQETQYF,TGTGCCAGTAGCTTACACGGACTGACCGTCCAAGAGACCCAGTACTTC
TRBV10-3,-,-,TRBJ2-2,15,CAISPTGTVTVELFF,TGTGCCATCAGTCCCACTGGTACCGTCACCGTGGAGCTGTTTTTT
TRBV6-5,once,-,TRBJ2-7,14,CASSNPGQTYEQYF,TGTGCCAGCAGTAATCCGGGACAAACCTACGAGCAGTACTTC
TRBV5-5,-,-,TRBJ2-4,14,CACSWTIAKNIWYF,TGTGCCTGCAGCTGGACAATAGCCAAAAACATTTGGTACTTC